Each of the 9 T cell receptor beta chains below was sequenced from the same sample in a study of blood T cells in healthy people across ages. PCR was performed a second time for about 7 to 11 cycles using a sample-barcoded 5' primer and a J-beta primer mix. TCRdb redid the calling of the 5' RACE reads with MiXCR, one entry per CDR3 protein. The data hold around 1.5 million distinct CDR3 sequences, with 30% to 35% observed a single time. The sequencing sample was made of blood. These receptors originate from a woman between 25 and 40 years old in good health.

CDR3 region: CASSLLSGSNTQYF. Written as DNA, the CDR3 is TGTGCCAGCAGCTTATTGTCGGGGTCGAATACGCAGTATTTT. The chain uses TRBV7-3 and TRBJ2-3, with D maybe TRBD2 (5 bases). The CDR3 has 14 amino acids. The germline V and J ends were trimmed by 2 bases and 7 bases, with 13 bases remaining between them. The germline V gene encodes CDR1 SGHTA and CDR2 FQGTGA. Combining the CDR3 with reference TRBV7-3 and TRBJ2-3 gives the whole variable domain GAGVSQTPSNKVTEKGKYVELRCDPISGHTALYWYRQSLGQGPEFLIYFQGTGAADDSGLPNDRFFAVRPEGSVSTLKIQRTERGDSAVYLCASSLLSGSNTQYFGPGTRLTVL.

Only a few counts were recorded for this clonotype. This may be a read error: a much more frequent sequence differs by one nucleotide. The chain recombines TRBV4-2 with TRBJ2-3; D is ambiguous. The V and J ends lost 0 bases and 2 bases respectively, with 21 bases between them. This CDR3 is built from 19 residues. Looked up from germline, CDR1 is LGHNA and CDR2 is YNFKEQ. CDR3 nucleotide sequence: TGTGCCAGCAGCCAAGAGCGTACCAGGAGTTTCGGAGTCACAGATACGCAGTATTTT. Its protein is CASSQERTRSFGVTDTQYF.

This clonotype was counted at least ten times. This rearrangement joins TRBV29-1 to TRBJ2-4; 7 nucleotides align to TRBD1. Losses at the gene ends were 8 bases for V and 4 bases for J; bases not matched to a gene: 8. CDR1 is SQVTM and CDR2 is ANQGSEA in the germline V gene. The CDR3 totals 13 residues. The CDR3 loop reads CSTQTGLKNIQYF. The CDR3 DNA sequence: TGCAGCACCCAGACAGGGCTTAAAAACATTCAGTACTTC.

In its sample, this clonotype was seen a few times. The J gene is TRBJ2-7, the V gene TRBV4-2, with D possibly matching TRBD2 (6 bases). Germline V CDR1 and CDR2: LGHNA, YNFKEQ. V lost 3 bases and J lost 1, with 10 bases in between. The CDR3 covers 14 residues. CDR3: CASSHSSASYEQYF. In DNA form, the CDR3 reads TGTGCCAGCAGCCATTCTAGCGCTTCCTACGAGCAGTACTTC.

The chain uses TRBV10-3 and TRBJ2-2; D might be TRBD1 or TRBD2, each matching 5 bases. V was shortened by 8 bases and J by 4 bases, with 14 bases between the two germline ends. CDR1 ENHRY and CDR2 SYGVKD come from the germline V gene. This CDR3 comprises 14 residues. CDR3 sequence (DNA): TGTGCCATCCTACCGGGACGCTTCACCGGGGAGCTGTTTTTT. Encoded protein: CAILPGRFTGELFF.

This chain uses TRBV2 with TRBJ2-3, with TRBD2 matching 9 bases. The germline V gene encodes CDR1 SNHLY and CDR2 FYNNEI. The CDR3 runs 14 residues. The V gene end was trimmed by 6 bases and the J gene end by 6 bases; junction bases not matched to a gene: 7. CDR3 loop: CASRSGTSFDTQYF. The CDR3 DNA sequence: TGTGCCAGCAGGAGCGGGACTAGCTTCGATACGCAGTATTTT.

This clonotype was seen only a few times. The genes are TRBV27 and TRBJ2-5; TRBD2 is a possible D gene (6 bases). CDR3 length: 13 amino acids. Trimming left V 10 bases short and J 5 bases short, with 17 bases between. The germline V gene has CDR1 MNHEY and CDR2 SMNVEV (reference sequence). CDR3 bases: TGTGCCACCAGGGCTGGGGGGTGGGAGACCCAGTACTTC. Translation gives CATRAGGWETQYF.

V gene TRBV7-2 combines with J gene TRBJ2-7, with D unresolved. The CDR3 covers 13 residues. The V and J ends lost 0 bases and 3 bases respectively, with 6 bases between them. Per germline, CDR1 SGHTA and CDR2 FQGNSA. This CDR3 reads CASSLAPVYEQYF. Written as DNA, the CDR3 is TGTGCCAGCAGCTTAGCGCCAGTCTACGAGCAGTACTTC.

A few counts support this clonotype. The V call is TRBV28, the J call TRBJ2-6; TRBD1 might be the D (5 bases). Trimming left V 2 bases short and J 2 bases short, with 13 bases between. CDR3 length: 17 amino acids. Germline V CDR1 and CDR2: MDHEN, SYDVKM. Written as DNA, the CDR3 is TGTGCCAGCAGTTTACTCCACCAGGGCCCTGGGGCCAACGTCCTGACTTTC. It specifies CASSLLHQGPGANVLTF. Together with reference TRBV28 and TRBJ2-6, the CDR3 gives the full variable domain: DVKVTQSSRYLVKRTGEKVFLECVQDMDHENMFWYRQDPGLGLRLIYFSYDVKMKEKGDIPEGYSVSREKKERFSLILESASTNQTSMYLCASSLLHQGPGANVLTFGAGSRLTVL.